The 26 T cell receptor beta chains reported below all come from one sample, sequenced in a study of blood T cells in healthy people across ages (dated by TCRdb to the mid-2010s). Libraries were made using 5' RACE. The run used an Illumina HiSeq 2500. A second roughly 6 to 12 cycle PCR used a sample-barcoded 5' primer and a J-beta primer mix. Using fastp at Q25 and MiXCR, TCRdb reprocessed the public reads and kept productive beta chains. One record per CDR3 amino acid sequence lists the most common genes and DNA. The sample table lists some 1.5 million distinct CDR3 sequences, roughly 27% of them with a count of one. The leading ten clones occupy 7.7% of the sample. The sample consisted of blood. Every receptor here comes from a woman in her 30s in good health.

As regards this clonotype: This may come from a read error, since a much larger clone is one base off. The gene calls are TRBV10-3 and TRBJ2-7; TRBD2 matches 12 bases. Germline CDR1 and CDR2: ENHRY and SYGVKD. The CDR3 loop spans 16 amino acids. V lost 2 bases, J lost 5 bases, and 7 bases stayed unmatched. CDR3 loop: CAISEALTSGRDEQYF. The CDR3 DNA is TGTGCCATCAGTGAGGCGTTGACTAGCGGGAGAGACGAGCAGTACTTC.

The chain employs TRBV7-2 and TRBJ2-3; TRBD2 aligns across 7 bases. Germline lookup yields CDR1 SGHTA and CDR2 FQGNSA. J was trimmed by 5 bases and V by 5 bases; bases with no gene match: 10. The CDR3 length is 15 residues. CDR3: CASSLREREGDTQYF. In DNA, the CDR3 is TGTGCCAGCAGCCTGCGGGAGAGGGAGGGAGATACGCAGTATTTT.

This clonotype turned up a few times. This chain joins TRBV7-3 and TRBJ2-2; no clear D gene. CDR3 length: 17 amino acids. The germline gives CDR1 SGHTA, CDR2 FQGTGA. Trimming removed 2 bases from V and 0 bases from J, with 13 bases in between. CDR3 loop: CASSLSSRQPNTGELFF. The CDR3 DNA follows: TGTGCCAGCAGCTTATCCTCGCGCCAACCGAACACCGGGGAGCTGTTTTTT. The full variable domain, with the rest looked up from reference TRBV7-3 and TRBJ2-2, is GAGVSQTPSNKVTEKGKYVELRCDPISGHTALYWYRQSLGQGPEFLIYFQGTGAADDSGLPNDRFFAVRPEGSVSTLKIQRTERGDSAVYLCASSLSSRQPNTGELFFGEGSRLTVL.

The rearrangement uses TRBV12-3 or TRBV12-4 and TRBJ2-3; the D is unclear. V lost 2 bases and J lost 6, with 18 bases in between. This CDR3 spans 16 amino acids. CDR3 amino acids: CASSLPIGPARDTQYF. The CDR3 DNA reads TGTGCCAGCAGTTTACCAATAGGCCCAGCTAGGGATACGCAGTATTTT.

Worth noting for this clonotype: This may be a read error: a much more frequent sequence differs by one nucleotide. The V gene is TRBV29-1, the J gene TRBJ2-5; a weak D match, TRBD1 (6 bases). Trimming removed 4 bases from V and 2 bases from J, with 23 bases in between. The CDR3 has 17 residues. CDR1 and CDR2 from the germline V gene are SQVTM and ANQGSEA. CDR3 sequence: CSVGPPLQPGTQETQYF. The CDR3 bases are TGCAGCGTTGGGCCCCCTCTTCAGCCCGGGACACAAGAGACCCAGTACTTC.

On this clonotype: Given a much more abundant clone one base away, this may be a read error. The chain combines TRBV20-1 with TRBJ2-7; D is perhaps TRBD2 (5 bases). The J call may be incorrect, as the DNA end agrees better with TRBJ2-5. The CDR3 consists of 13 residues. Germline CDR1 reads DFQATT; CDR2 reads SNEGSKA (reference sequence). In nucleotides, the CDR3 is TGCAGTACTAGAGATCCCAGCGCGGAGACCCAGTACTTC. This sequence encodes CSTRDPSAETQYF.

To note about this clonotype: One end of the junction is discordant with germline, which a read error may explain. The chain has TRBV5-1 and TRBJ2-5, with 7 bases identical to TRBD2. CDR1 and CDR2 from the germline V gene are SGHRS and YFSETQ. The CDR3 has 14 amino acids. CDR3: CASSLGQGGEIQYF. CDR3 bases: TGCGCCAGCAGCTTGGGCCAGGGAGGGGAGATCCAGTACTTC.

This clonotype was counted at least ten times. The CDR3 here is CSVSVINEQFF. For the CDR3, the DNA is TGCAGCGTCTCGGTTATCAATGAGCAGTTCTTC. The gene calls are TRBV29-1 and TRBJ2-1; D remains unclear. The CDR3 is 11 amino acids. V was pared by 6 bases and J by 6 bases, with 9 bases between. CDR1 and CDR2 (germline): SQVTM, ANQGSEA.

For the CDR3, the DNA is TGCAGTGCTAGATCGGGCGCCGGGGTCAAGACCCAGTACTTC. Its translation is CSARSGAGVKTQYF. This sequence joins TRBV20-1 and TRBJ2-5, with D possibly being TRBD2 (5 bases). Germline V lookup: CDR1 DFQATT, CDR2 SNEGSKA (reference sequence). CDR3 length: 14 residues. With 2 bases removed from V and 6 bases from J, the gap between germline ends came to 16 bases.

On this clonotype itself: At one of its ends the junction is not consistent with the germline gene, which may arise from a read error. V usage is TRBV3-1 and J usage is TRBJ2-7; D perhaps matches TRBD1 (6 bases). Germline values: CDR1 LGHDT, CDR2 YNNKEL (reference sequence). This CDR3 comprises 15 residues. CDR3 amino acids: CANSQGAQGYNEQYF. The CDR3 DNA is TGTGCCAACAGCCAAGGCGCCCAGGGGTACAACGAGCAGTACTTC.

For this clonotype: Likely a read error: the CDR3 ends without its conserved phenylalanine or tryptophan. This chain joins TRBV7-9 and TRBJ2-1; D call uncertain. Germline CDR1 and CDR2: SEHNR and FQNEAQ (reference sequence). V dropped 5 bases and J dropped 8 bases, with 13 bases sitting between them. The CDR3 has 13 amino acids. The CDR3 DNA reads as TGTGCCAGCAGCCCCCCTGCGATGGATGAGCAGTTCGTC. Translation gives CASSPPAMDEQFV.

The rearrangement joins TRBV5-1 to TRBJ2-7; perhaps D is TRBD1 or TRBD2 (5 bases each). Germline V gene lookup returns CDR1 SGHRS and CDR2 YFSETQ. This CDR3 has 17 residues. The germline V and J ends were trimmed by 0 bases and 7 bases, with 23 bases remaining between them. The CDR3 loop is CASSLEGPTLMGWEQYF. DNA for the CDR3: TGCGCCAGCAGCTTGGAGGGACCCACCTTAATGGGTTGGGAGCAGTACTTC. The full variable domain, with the rest looked up from reference TRBV5-1 and TRBJ2-7, is KAGVTQTPRYLIKTRGQQVTLSCSPISGHRSVSWYQQTPGQGLQFLFEYFSETQRNKGNFPGRFSGRQFSNSRSEMNVSTLELGDSALYLCASSLEGPTLMGWEQYFGPGTRLTVT.

This clonotype was seen at least ten times. The chain links TRBV24-1 to TRBJ2-1; TRBD1 is a possible D gene (6 bases). The V and J ends lost 4 bases and 1 base respectively, with 16 bases between them. The length of the CDR3 is 17 residues. Germline CDR1 KGHDR, CDR2 SFDVKD. CDR3 residues: CATSDPAGVGSYNEQFF. CDR3 coding DNA: TGTGCCACCAGTGACCCGGCAGGGGTTGGGTCCTACAATGAGCAGTTCTTC.

In the case of this clonotype: A much bigger clone sits one base away, suggesting this may be a read error. V usage is TRBV11-2 and J usage is TRBJ2-5; D assignment may be TRBD1 or TRBD2 (5 bases each). CDR1 and CDR2 (germline): SGHAT, FQNNGV. This CDR3 has 14 amino acids. CDR3 loop: CANSHPGPRETQYF. CDR3 in DNA: TGTGCCAACAGCCACCCGGGGCCAAGGGAGACCCAGTACTTC. Full variable domain (missing parts from reference TRBV11-2 and TRBJ2-5): EAGVAQSPRYKIIEKRQSVAFWCNPISGHATLYWYQQILGQGPKLLIQFQNNGVVDDSQLPKDRFSAERLKGVDSTLKIQPAKLEDSAVYLCANSHPGPRETQYFGPGTRLLVL.

The rearrangement links TRBV5-1 to TRBJ2-5; weak D call: TRBD1 (5 bases). Germline loops: CDR1 SGHRS, CDR2 YFSETQ. This CDR3 has 13 amino acids. Trimming pared 2 bases from V and 5 bases from J, leaving 10 bases between. The CDR3 region is CASSFDSEETQYF. DNA for the CDR3: TGCGCCAGCAGCTTCGACAGTGAGGAGACCCAGTACTTC.

The V gene is TRBV28, the J gene TRBJ2-2; 9 nucleotides line up with TRBD1. This CDR3 contains 14 residues. V trimming: 7 bases; J trimming: 6 bases; junction bases outside the gene matches: 6. Per the germline V gene, CDR1 is MDHEN and CDR2 is SYDVKM. CDR3 nucleotides: TGTGCCAGCATGACCGGGACAGGGCCCGGGGAGCTGTTTTTT. This codes for CASMTGTGPGELFF.

This clonotype occurred once. The chain has TRBV2 and TRBJ1-2; D ambiguous. Trimming cost V 4 bases and J 8 bases, with 14 bases left between them. The CDR3 has 13 amino acids. Germline-derived CDR1 and CDR2 are SNHLY and FYNNEI. CDR3 sequence reads: CASSVNSPRGYTF. CDR3 DNA sequence: TGTGCCAGCAGTGTAAACAGTCCTCGGGGCTACACCTTC.

There are a few counts of this clonotype. The V call is TRBV12-3 or TRBV12-4, the J call TRBJ1-5; 8 bases agree with TRBD1. V lost 5 bases and J lost 4; bases outside the gene matches: 10. The CDR3 covers 16 residues. CDR3 protein: CASSPQGALTNQPQHF. The CDR3 nucleotides are TGTGCCAGCAGTCCTCAGGGGGCTTTAACAAATCAGCCCCAGCATTTT.

The chain uses TRBV5-1 and TRBJ1-2; no clear D. Germline assignment: CDR1 SGHRS and CDR2 YFSETQ. This CDR3 comprises 16 residues. V lost 7 bases to trimming and J lost 0 bases, with 19 bases between them. The CDR3 loop reads CASRASGGRANYGYTF. In nucleotides, the CDR3 is TGCGCCAGCCGGGCATCGGGAGGCAGAGCTAACTATGGCTACACCTTC.

In its sample, this clonotype was seen a few times. The DNA for the CDR3 is TGTGCCAGCAGCTTATCGACTAGCGGGACCACAGATACGCAGTATTTT. Amino acids: CASSLSTSGTTDTQYF. The rearrangement uses TRBV5-5 and TRBJ2-3, with 11 nucleotides matching TRBD2. CDR3 length equals 16 residues. From germline, CDR1 is SGHKS and CDR2 YYEKEE (reference sequence). Trimming at V came to 2 bases and at J to 2 bases, leaving 4 bases not matched to a gene.

In nucleotides, the CDR3 is TGTGCCAGCTCACCTATGCTGGGCTCTGGGGCCAACGTCCTGACTTTC. Its protein product is CASSPMLGSGANVLTF. The chain recombines TRBV18 with TRBJ2-6, with unresolved D. The V and J ends lost 3 bases and 0 bases respectively, with 9 bases between them. In germline, CDR1 is KGHSH, CDR2 LQKENI. This CDR3 is built from 16 residues.

The chain links TRBV6-1 to TRBJ2-1, with D unclear. Germline lookup yields CDR1 MNHNS and CDR2 SASEGT. V lost 6 bases, J lost 4 bases, and 19 bases lay in between. This CDR3 has 16 residues. The CDR3 spells CASSLRLGPRYNEQFF. The CDR3, as DNA: TGTGCCAGCAGCTTAAGACTCGGGCCAAGATACAATGAGCAGTTCTTC.

The chain recombines TRBV12-3 or TRBV12-4 with TRBJ2-7; the D gene is possibly TRBD2 (6 bases). The CDR3 extends over 12 amino acids. The V and J ends lost 8 bases and 4 bases respectively, with 12 bases between them. The CDR3 here is CASCGNGYEQYF. Here the CDR3 DNA reads TGTGCCAGCTGCGGGAATGGATACGAGCAGTACTTC.

This clonotype was detected a few times. The chain is built from TRBV7-9 and TRBJ1-6, with D perhaps TRBD1 (5 bases). Trimming stripped 1 base from V and 10 bases from J, with 8 bases between. Germline lookup yields CDR1 SEHNR and CDR2 FQNEAQ (reference sequence). This CDR3 spans 13 amino acids. The CDR3 here is CASSLGDFSPLHF. The CDR3 DNA sequence: TGTGCCAGCAGCTTAGGGGACTTCTCACCCCTCCACTTT.

This clonotype turned up a few times. The chain recombines TRBV20-1 with TRBJ1-4, with unresolved D. Between the trimmed V and J ends, which lost 0 bases and 7 bases, there was a span of 9 bases. CDR1 DFQATT and CDR2 SNEGSKA come from the germline V gene (reference sequence). The CDR3 contains 13 residues. The CDR3 DNA reads as TGCAGTGCTAGAGATCCCAGGACTGAAAAACTGTTTTTT. Amino acid sequence: CSARDPRTEKLFF.

A remark on this clonotype: A clone one base away is much larger, so this may be a read error. The chain is built from TRBV9 and TRBJ2-7; either TRBD1 or TRBD2 may supply D (5 bases each). Trimming removed 2 bases at V and 7 bases at J, with 19 bases between. CDR1 and CDR2 (germline): SGDLS, YYNGEE. The CDR3 loop spans 15 amino acids. The CDR3 reads CASSVFGALNNEQYF. The CDR3 nucleotides read TGTGCCAGCAGCGTTTTCGGGGCGCTAAACAATGAGCAGTACTTC.